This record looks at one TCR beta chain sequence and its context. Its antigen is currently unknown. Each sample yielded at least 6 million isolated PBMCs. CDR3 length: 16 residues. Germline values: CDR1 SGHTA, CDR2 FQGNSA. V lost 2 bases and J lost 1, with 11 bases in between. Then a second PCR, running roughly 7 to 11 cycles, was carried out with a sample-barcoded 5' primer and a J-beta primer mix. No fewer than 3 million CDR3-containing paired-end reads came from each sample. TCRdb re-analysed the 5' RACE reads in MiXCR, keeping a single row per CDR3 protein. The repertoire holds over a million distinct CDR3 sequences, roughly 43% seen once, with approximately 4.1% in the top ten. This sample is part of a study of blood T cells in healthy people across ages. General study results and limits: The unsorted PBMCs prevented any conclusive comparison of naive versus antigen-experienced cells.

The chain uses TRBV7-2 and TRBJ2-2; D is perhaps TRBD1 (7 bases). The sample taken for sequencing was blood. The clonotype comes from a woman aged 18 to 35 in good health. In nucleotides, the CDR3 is TGTGCCAGCAGCTTATGGCAGGGGGGGAACACCGGGGAGCTGTTTTTT. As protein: CASSLWQGGNTGELFF.